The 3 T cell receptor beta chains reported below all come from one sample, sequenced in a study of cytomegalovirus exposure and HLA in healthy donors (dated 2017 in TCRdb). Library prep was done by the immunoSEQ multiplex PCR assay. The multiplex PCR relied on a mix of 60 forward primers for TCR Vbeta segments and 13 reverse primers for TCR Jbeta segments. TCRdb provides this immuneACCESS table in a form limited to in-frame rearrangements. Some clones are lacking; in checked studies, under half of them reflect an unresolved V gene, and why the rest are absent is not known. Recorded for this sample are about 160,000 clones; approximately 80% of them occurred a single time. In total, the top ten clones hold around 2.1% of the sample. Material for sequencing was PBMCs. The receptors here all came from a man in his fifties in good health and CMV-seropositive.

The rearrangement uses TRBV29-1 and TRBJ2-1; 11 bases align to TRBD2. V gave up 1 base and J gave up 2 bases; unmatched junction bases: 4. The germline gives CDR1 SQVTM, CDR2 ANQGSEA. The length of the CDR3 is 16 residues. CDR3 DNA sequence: TGCAGCGTTGAAGGTTTAGCGGGGGGGACCTACAATGAGCAGTTCTTC. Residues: CSVEGLAGGTYNEQFF.

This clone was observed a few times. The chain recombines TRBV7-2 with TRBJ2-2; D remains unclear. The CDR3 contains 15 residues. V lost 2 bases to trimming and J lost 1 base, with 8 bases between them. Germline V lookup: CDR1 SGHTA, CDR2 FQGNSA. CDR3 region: CASSLSVENTGELFF. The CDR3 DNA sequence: TGTGCCAGCAGCTTATCAGTTGAGAACACCGGGGAGCTGTTTTTT.

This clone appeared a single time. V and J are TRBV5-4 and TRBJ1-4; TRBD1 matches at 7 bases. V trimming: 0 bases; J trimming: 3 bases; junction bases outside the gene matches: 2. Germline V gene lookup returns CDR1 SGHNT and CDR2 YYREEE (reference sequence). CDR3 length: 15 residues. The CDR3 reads CASSLEGAANEKLFF. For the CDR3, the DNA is TGTGCCAGCAGCTTGGAGGGGGCGGCTAATGAAAAACTGTTTTTT.